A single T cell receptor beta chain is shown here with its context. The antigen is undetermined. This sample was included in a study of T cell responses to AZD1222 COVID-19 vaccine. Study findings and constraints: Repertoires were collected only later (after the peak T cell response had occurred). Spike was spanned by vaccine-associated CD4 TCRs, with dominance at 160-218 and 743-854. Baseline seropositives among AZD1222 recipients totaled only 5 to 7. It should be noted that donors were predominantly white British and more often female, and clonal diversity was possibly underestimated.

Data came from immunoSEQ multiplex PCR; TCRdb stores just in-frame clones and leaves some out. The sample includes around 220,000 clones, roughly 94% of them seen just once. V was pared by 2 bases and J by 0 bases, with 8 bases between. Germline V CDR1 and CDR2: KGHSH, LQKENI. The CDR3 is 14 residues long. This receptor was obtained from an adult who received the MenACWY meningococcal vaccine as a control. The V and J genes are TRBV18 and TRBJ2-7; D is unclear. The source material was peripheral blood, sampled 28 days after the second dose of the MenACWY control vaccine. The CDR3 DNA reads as TGTGCCAGCTCACCATTCCCCAACTCCTACGAGCAGTACTTC. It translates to CASSPFPNSYEQYF.